The entry below gives a single T cell receptor (beta chain) sequence along with its context. Generated by immunoSEQ multiplex PCR, the TCRdb table keeps only in-frame clones and is missing some. The sample lists 150,000 to 200,000 clones, roughly 90% occurring once. These data are taken from a study of cytomegalovirus exposure and HLA in healthy donors. Per the germline V gene, CDR1 is MNHEY and CDR2 is SMNVEV (reference sequence). Trimming took 4 bases from V and 0 from J, leaving 3 bases between them. The CDR3 is 12 amino acids. This TCR came from a man aged 18-30 years in good health and CMV-seropositive. The sequenced sample was PBMCs. This sequence joins TRBV27 and TRBJ2-5; D is uncertain. The CDR3 reads CASSSNQETQYF. The CDR3 nucleotides are TGTGCCAGCAGTTCCAACCAAGAGACCCAGTACTTC.